Presented here are 9 T cell receptor beta chains from one specimen sequenced in a study of blood T cells in healthy people across ages. Combining a sample-barcoded 5' primer with a J-beta primer mix, a second PCR ran for about 6 to 11 cycles. TCRdb redid the calling of the 5' RACE reads with MiXCR, one entry per CDR3 protein. Of about 1.5 million distinct CDR3 sequences listed, approximately 43% were seen once; the top ten hold around 4%. Sequencing was performed on blood. Receptors originate from a woman younger than 35 in good health.

This clonotype has only a few counts. The chain uses TRBV10-3 and TRBJ2-3; D not certain. The germline V gene encodes CDR1 ENHRY and CDR2 SYGVKD. The CDR3 runs 12 residues. V shed 1 base and J shed 6 bases, with 5 bases lying between them. CDR3 in DNA: TGTGCCATCAGTGAGTTCCCGGATACGCAGTATTTT. Translation gives CAISEFPDTQYF.

In regard to this clonotype: A much larger clone is a single base away; this may be a read error. V usage is TRBV20-1 and J usage is TRBJ1-1; tentative D call: TRBD1 (5 bases). Germline lookup yields CDR1 DFQATT and CDR2 SNEGSKA (reference sequence). The CDR3 sequence is 12 residues long. With 3 bases removed from V and 3 bases from J, the gap between germline ends came to 8 bases. This CDR3 reads CSASRRDTEAFF. Written as DNA, the CDR3 is TGCAGTGCTAGTCGCAGGGACACTGAAGCTTTCTTT.

The chain employs TRBV25-1 and TRBJ2-5, with unresolved D. V was trimmed by 6 bases and J by 3 bases, leaving 14 bases between them. The CDR3 extends over 14 amino acids. Germline assignment: CDR1 MGHDK and CDR2 SYGVNS. The DNA for the CDR3 is TGTGCCAGCAGGGTATACCGGGCGGAAGAGACCCAGTACTTC. As protein: CASRVYRAEETQYF.

The gene calls are TRBV7-9 and TRBJ2-4; TRBD2 matches 14 bases. Germline CDR1 and CDR2: SEHNR and FQNEAQ (reference sequence). Trimming cost V 5 bases and J 13 bases; bases outside gene matches: 10. This CDR3 has 15 amino acids. CDR3 in DNA: TGTGCCAGCAGCCCTGGGACTAGCGGGAGTCAAGAGCAGTACTTC. Amino acid sequence: CASSPGTSGSQEQYF.

This clonotype occurred a few times. The chain employs TRBV6-5 and TRBJ1-2; D ambiguous. The germline V and J ends were trimmed by 0 bases and 4 bases, with 6 bases remaining between them. CDR3 size: 13 residues. Per germline, CDR1 MNHEY and CDR2 SVGAGI. The CDR3 sequence is CASSYSLGYGYTF. In nucleotides, the CDR3 is TGTGCCAGCAGTTACTCGCTGGGCTATGGCTACACCTTC.

The genes are TRBV11-2 and TRBJ2-3; TRBD1 matches at 8 bases. The CDR3 spans 15 residues. Germline V CDR1 and CDR2: SGHAT, FQNNGV. The V segment lost 2 bases and the J segment 2 bases; nucleotides outside the gene matches: 3. CDR3 nucleotides: TGTGCCAGCAGCTTAACAGGGGGATTCACAGATACGCAGTATTTT. It specifies CASSLTGGFTDTQYF.

Only a few counts were recorded for this clonotype. The chain recombines TRBV7-2 with TRBJ2-5; TRBD1 aligns across 7 bases. There are 17 residues in the CDR3. V shed 1 base, J shed 5 bases, and the junction held 13 bases outside the gene matches. The V gene's germline CDR1 is SGHTA and CDR2 FQGNSA. As DNA, the CDR3 is TGTGCCAGCAGCTTAGGATCCCATACAGGGGAAAGGGAGACCCAGTACTTC. Translating it yields CASSLGSHTGERETQYF.

As regards this clonotype: A junction boundary mismatches the germline segment, possibly from a read error. The chain uses TRBV12-3 or TRBV12-4 and TRBJ1-2; TRBD1 aligns across 11 bases. The CDR3 extends over 14 amino acids. The CDR3 region has the DNA TGTGCCAGCAGTTCCGGACAGGGGGCGTATGGCTCCACCTTC. It yields the protein CASSSGQGAYGSTF.

This clonotype was recorded a few times. The chain combines TRBV12-3 or TRBV12-4 with TRBJ1-2; the match to TRBD1 covers 9 bases. V lost 6 bases and J lost 5; bases outside the gene matches: 4. The CDR3 is made up of 13 amino acids. The CDR3 region has the DNA TGTGCCAGCAGGACAGGGGGTCGATATGGCTACACCTTC. Translation: CASRTGGRYGYTF.